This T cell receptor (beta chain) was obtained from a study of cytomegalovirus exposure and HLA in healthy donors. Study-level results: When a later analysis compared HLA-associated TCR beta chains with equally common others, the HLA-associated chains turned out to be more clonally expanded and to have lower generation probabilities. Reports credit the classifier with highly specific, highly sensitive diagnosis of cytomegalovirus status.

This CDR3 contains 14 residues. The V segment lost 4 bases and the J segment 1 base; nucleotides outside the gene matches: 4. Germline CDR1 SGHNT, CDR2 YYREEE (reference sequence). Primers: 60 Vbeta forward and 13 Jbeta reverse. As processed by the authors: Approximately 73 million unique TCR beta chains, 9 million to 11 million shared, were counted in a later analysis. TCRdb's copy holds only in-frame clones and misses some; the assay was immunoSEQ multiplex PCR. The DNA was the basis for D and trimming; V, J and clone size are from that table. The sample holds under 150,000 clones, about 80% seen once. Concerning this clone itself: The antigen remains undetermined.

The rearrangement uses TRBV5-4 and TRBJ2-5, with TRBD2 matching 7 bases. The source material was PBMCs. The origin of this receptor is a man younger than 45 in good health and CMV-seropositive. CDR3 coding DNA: TGTGCCAGCAGCCATGGGACTACCCAAGAGACCCAGTACTTC. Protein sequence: CASSHGTTQETQYF.